This T cell receptor (beta chain) is from a study of blood T cell repertoires in COVID-19. About the study: The origin of the acute and convalescent COVID-19 samples was the United States, Italy and Spain.

Germline-derived CDR1 and CDR2 are MNHEY and SMNVEV (reference sequence). V lost 2 bases, J lost 2 bases, and 16 bases lay in between. The CDR3 runs 16 residues. Method: immunoSEQ multiplex PCR; TCRdb's copy keeps in-frame clones and lacks some. The sample lists 160,000 or so clones, roughly four fifths occurring once. The rearrangement links TRBV27 to TRBJ2-7; the D gene is possibly TRBD2 (5 bases). The specimen was peripheral blood. The source of this sequence is a woman older than 75 with acute or convalescent COVID-19. The CDR3 nucleotides are TGTGCCAGCAGTTTAGTTGGGTTAGCGTCCACCTACGAGCAGTACTTC. Translated: CASSLVGLASTYEQYF.